The present entry profiles one T cell receptor (beta chain) with its context. Its antigen is not yet known. No much larger clone exists at a distance of one base, and base qualities are not known. V has 1 base trimmed and J has 4 bases trimmed; junction bases matching no gene number 12. CDR3 length: 18 amino acids, cysteine to phenylalanine. Left in the record is the CDR3 DNA by itself, 54 bases read in frame from the first base. Per the germline V gene, MGHRA is the CDR1 and YSYEKL is the CDR2. Before genomic DNA was extracted, conventional CD4+ T cells were isolated from blood as CD25-low CD127-high cells. About eight healthy control donors were used as the comparison group for repertoire analyses. These data belong to a study of regulatory and conventional T cells in RAG deficiency (dated 2017 in TCRdb). About the full investigation: To compare the diversity and composition of the repertoires of Treg, conventional CD4+ and CD8+ T cells between RAG-deficient patients and healthy controls, the study applied high-throughput TCR beta sequencing. Study-wide findings and limitations: Sorted CD25-high CD127-low cells from Omenn syndrome patients may represent peripherally activated cells rather than bona fide Treg cells. Some T-cell subset analyses were not performed for some subjects. In Omenn syndrome and CID/AS patients compared with controls, around 93-fold fewer unique TCR beta sequences were detected from Treg cells, versus 8.5 to 10-fold fewer for other subsets. Shorter CDR3 lengths were found in all patient T-cell subsets, and >85% Treg-Tconv repertoire overlap at nucleotide and amino acid level was observed in Omenn syndrome patients. Compared with control T-cell subpopulations, the RAG-deficient patients had markedly lower Shannon entropy and higher Simpson indices.

Receptor libraries were prepared by the immunoSEQ multiplex PCR assay. Rearranged TCR beta chain products were amplified from genomic DNA of sorted T-cell subsets and sequenced. In the original analysis: Shannon entropy and Simpson indices were used to measure the diversity of productive TCR beta rearrangements in each repertoire. To gauge clonal expansion, the frequencies of the 100 most abundant productive TCR beta clonotypes among total reads were added together. The TRB repertoires were scored with a self-reactivity index built on which amino acids appear at CDR3beta positions 6 and 7. Two-way ANOVA was used for repertoire analyses, and Student t or Mann-Whitney tests were used for flow cytometric analyses. Held by TCRdb, this immuneACCESS table contains in-frame sequences only and omits some clones. Under half of the omission traces to an unresolved V gene where checked; the cause of the rest is unknown. V, J and clone size are taken as reported in that table, and D and trimming were inferred from the DNA itself. Counted in this sample were approximately 30,000 clones; around 96% of them appeared once. The ten largest clones represent about 0.4% of the sample.

These sequences were also reported in another study, on regulatory T cells. The second study's authors report: For the multiplex PCR, 52 forward TRBV primers and 13 reverse TRBJ primers were used, and amplification bias was corrected with both assay-based and computational methods. In patients, repertoires had restricted unique TRB V-J pairs and skewed V and J gene usage, with regulatory T cells showing the most marked changes. The study compared T-cell receptor beta repertoires of sorted regulatory, conventional CD4+ and CD8+ T cells in CD3G-deficient patients with those in healthy controls. Peripheral blood mononuclear cells were isolated by Ficoll density separation. Rearranged TRB loci were amplified from genomic DNA by multiplex PCR within the immunoSEQ assay. TRB amplicons were sequenced on an Illumina HiSeq platform. Custom algorithms error-filtered the raw sequences and aligned the raw sequences to reference gene sequences, after which the immunoSEQ online tools were used for analysis. Frequencies of productive and nonproductive TRB rearrangements were assessed among unique sequences as well as among total sequences. Groups were compared by t tests, Mann-Whitney tests or two-way ANOVA performed in Prism software.

The sample comprised CD25- CD4+ T cells sorted from blood. The V and J segments used are TRBV4-1 and TRBJ1-5; TRBD1 aligns with 8 central bases. This clonotype was obtained from a human donor in good health. The nucleotides read TGCGCCAGCAGCCAAGTCCCTCCCCAGGGGGCTAAGAATCAGCCCCAGCATTTT. It is translated as CASSQVPPQGAKNQPQHF.